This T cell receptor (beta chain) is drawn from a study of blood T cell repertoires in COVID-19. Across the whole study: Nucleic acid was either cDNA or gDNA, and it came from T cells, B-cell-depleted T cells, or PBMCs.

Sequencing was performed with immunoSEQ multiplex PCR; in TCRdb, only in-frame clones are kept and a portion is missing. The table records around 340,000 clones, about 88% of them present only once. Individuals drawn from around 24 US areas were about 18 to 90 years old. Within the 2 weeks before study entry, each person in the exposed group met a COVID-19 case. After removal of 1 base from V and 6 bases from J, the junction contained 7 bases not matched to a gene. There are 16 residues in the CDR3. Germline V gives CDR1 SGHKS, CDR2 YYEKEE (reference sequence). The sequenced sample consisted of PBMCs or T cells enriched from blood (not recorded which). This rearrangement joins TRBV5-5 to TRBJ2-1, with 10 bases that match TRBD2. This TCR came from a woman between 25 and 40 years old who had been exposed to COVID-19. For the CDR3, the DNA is TGTGCCAGCAGCTTGTCGGGTAGCGGGAGGTTCAATGAGCAGTTCTTC. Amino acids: CASSLSGSGRFNEQFF.